Ten or more counts support the clone carrying this T cell receptor beta chain. The antigen is unknown. The sample belongs to a study of CD8 T cells in ankylosing spondylitis. Germline V lookup: CDR1 MNHEY, CDR2 SMNVEV (reference sequence). Between the trimmed V and J ends, which lost 2 bases and 4 bases, there was a span of 14 bases. The CDR3 runs to 15 residues. The study's findings and limits: Matched ankylosing spondylitis synovial fluid reportedly contained a significantly enriched population of disease-linked clones. A number of the motif variants had already been described in reactive arthritis synovial fluid and blood. Seemingly characteristic of ankylosing spondylitis blood was a TCR beta motif consisting of 7 or 8 highly homologous variants.

A quantitative 5'-RACE method, one with molecular barcodes, was used to make TCR beta libraries. TCRdb reanalysed the 5' RACE reads using MiXCR and keeps one entry per CDR3 protein. The sample includes about 200,000 distinct CDR3 sequences, about 7% of them seen just once. The origin of this receptor is a male donor with ankylosing spondylitis. The chain is built from TRBV27 and TRBJ1-1; D ambiguous. Material for sequencing was blood, either unsorted or a sorted T cell fraction (not recorded which). CDR3 protein: CASSLNLGLSTEAFF. CDR3 in DNA: TGTGCCAGCAGTTTAAATCTGGGTTTGAGCACTGAAGCTTTCTTT.